This T cell receptor (beta chain) was captured by sequencing in a study of PD-1 blockade in classical Hodgkin lymphoma. Overall study results and limits: The study found that TCR diversity rose significantly by C4D1 in CD4+ but not CD8+ cells. Prior to therapy, complete responders displayed diversity much like that of newly diagnosed patients.

Remarks on this clone: The target antigen is unknown.

The sample's time point: cycle 4 day 1 (C4D1), after about 6 weeks of nivolumab. Each and every patient relapsed after autologous stem cell transplantation, and patients got differing brentuximab vedotin exposure. The CD4+ T cells used were purified from thawed PBMCs through magnetic negative selection. Relapsed/refractory classical Hodgkin lymphoma patients had complete, partial or progressive responses. The data were produced by immunoSEQ multiplex PCR, yet TCRdb's version contains in-frame clones alone and is incomplete. Of 10,000 or so clones listed, approximately 74% are singletons. The CDR3 sequence is 14 residues long. Germline assignment: CDR1 MDHEN and CDR2 SYDVKM. Trimming stripped 6 bases from V and 4 bases from J, with 15 bases between.

The gene calls are TRBV28 and TRBJ1-2; D gene uncertain. The TCR sequence derives from a human donor with classical Hodgkin lymphoma. Sequenced here: CD4+ T cells from blood, sampled before the fourth cycle of nivolumab. The CDR3 region is CASRLGGTGYGYTF. The CDR3 DNA reads as TGTGCCAGCAGACTGGGTGGCACCGGCTATGGCTACACCTTC.